A single sample gave rise to the 32 T cell receptor beta chains below, sequenced in a study of T cells in Graves' hyperthyroidism and ophthalmopathy. TCR beta CDR3 sequences were amplified from RNA transcripts. HTBI primers were used for first-round RT-PCR of the TCR CDR3. TCRdb fed the multiplex PCR reads into MiXCR, producing one record per CDR3 protein. The sample includes 500,000 to 600,000 distinct CDR3 sequences, about 43% of them seen just once. Sequencing was carried out using peripheral blood or thyroid tissue (not recorded which). These receptor sequences come from an adult woman with Graves' disease, either hyperthyroidism or ophthalmopathy (not recorded which).

The chain links TRBV29-1 to TRBJ1-2; D uncertain. The ends were cut back, 5 bases at V and 8 bases at J, with 12 bases in the middle. Germline V gives CDR1 SQVTM, CDR2 ANQGSEA. This CDR3 has 11 amino acids. Written as DNA, the CDR3 is TGCAGCGTTCTTTCCGCGGCGGGCTACACCTTC. This codes for CSVLSAAGYTF.

CDR3 DNA: TGTGCCAGCAGCGTAGCTGGGACTACGAGGGAGCAGTTCTTC. As protein: CASSVAGTTREQFF. The genes are TRBV9 and TRBJ2-1; TRBD2 matches at 7 bases. CDR3 size: 14 residues. The J segment lost 10 bases and the V segment lost 0 bases, leaving 7 bases of the junction unmatched. Germline V gene data show CDR1 as SGDLS and CDR2 as YYNGEE.

This clonotype was detected only a few times. The rearrangement uses TRBV12-3 or TRBV12-4 and TRBJ1-2; weak D call: TRBD1 (6 bases). Between the trimmed V and J ends, which lost 5 bases and 12 bases, there was a span of 16 bases. The CDR3 has 12 amino acids. CDR3 DNA sequence: TGTGCCAGCAGTAACAGGGTTCCTGGAAACACCTTC. Residues: CASSNRVPGNTF.

The chain employs TRBV19 and TRBJ1-5, with 7 bases fitting TRBD1. J gave up 6 bases and V 5 bases, and 7 bases lay outside the gene matches. This CDR3 has 14 amino acids. The germline V gene encodes CDR1 LNHDA and CDR2 SQIVND (reference sequence). CDR3 sequence reads: CASSSGQVGQPQHF. In nucleotides, the CDR3 is TGTGCCAGTAGTTCCGGACAGGTCGGTCAGCCCCAGCATTTT.

This clonotype was detected ten times or more. The chain carries TRBV4-1 and TRBJ1-1; 9 bases are shared with TRBD1. Germline loops: CDR1 MGHRA, CDR2 YSYEKL. CDR3 length equals 16 residues. Trimming took 4 bases from V and 1 from J; bases not matched to a gene: 7. The CDR3 region is CASSPLHRGRNTEAFF. The DNA of the CDR3 is TGCGCCAGCAGCCCCTTACACAGGGGGCGGAACACTGAAGCTTTCTTT.

The gene calls are TRBV5-6 and TRBJ2-3; D uncertain. Germline V gene sequence: CDR1 SGHDT, CDR2 YYEEEE. Trimming took off 0 bases at V and 6 bases at J, with 8 bases between the two ends. The CDR3 runs 13 residues. This CDR3 is CASSLVRRDTQYF. The CDR3 coding sequence is TGTGCCAGCAGCTTGGTTAGACGCGATACGCAGTATTTT.

The sample holds many counts of this clonotype. The chain combines TRBV10-3 with TRBJ2-3, with a possible D match to TRBD2 (6 bases). The V gene's germline CDR1 is ENHRY and CDR2 SYGVKD. Trimming cost V 2 bases and J 2 bases, with 11 bases left between them. The CDR3 totals 15 residues. The CDR3: CAISEAGLITDTQYF. CDR3 bases: TGTGCCATCAGTGAGGCGGGACTGATCACAGATACGCAGTATTTT.

This sequence joins TRBV7-2 and TRBJ2-5, with D possibly TRBD2 on 5 matching bases. This CDR3 has 13 amino acids. V was trimmed by 7 bases and J by 1 base, leaving 10 bases between them. Germline lookup yields CDR1 SGHTA and CDR2 FQGNSA. The CDR3 loop reads CASMRAAQETQYF. The CDR3 nucleotides read TGTGCCAGCATGCGGGCGGCCCAAGAGACCCAGTACTTC. The whole variable domain, remainder taken from reference TRBV7-2 and TRBJ2-5, is GAGVSQSPSNKVTEKGKDVELRCDPISGHTALYWYRQSLGQGLEFLIYFQGNSAPDKSGLPSDRFSAERTGGSVSTLTIQRTQQEDSAVYLCASMRAAQETQYFGPGTRLLVL.

The chain is built from TRBV10-3 and TRBJ2-5, with 13 nucleotides matching TRBD2. In germline, CDR1 is ENHRY, CDR2 SYGVKD. The CDR3 covers 15 residues. V shed 4 bases and J 1 base; nucleotides not matched to a gene: 0. In DNA form, the CDR3 reads TGTGCCATCAGTGGACTAGCGGGGGGCCAAGAGACCCAGTACTTC. Translating gives CAISGLAGGQETQYF.

The rearrangement links TRBV2 to TRBJ1-1; D call uncertain. Looked up from germline, CDR1 is SNHLY and CDR2 is FYNNEI. The CDR3 length is 13 residues. CDR3 DNA: TGTGCTAGAGCCCCGTGGAAGGACACTGAAGCTTTCTTT. Protein product: CARAPWKDTEAFF.

The rearrangement joins TRBV5-4 to TRBJ1-2; TRBD1 agrees at 8 bases. CDR1 and CDR2 (germline): SGHNT, YYREEE (reference sequence). J was trimmed by 2 bases and V by 0 bases; bases with no gene match: 12. The CDR3 spans 18 residues. The DNA for the CDR3 is TGTGCCAGCAGCTTGGCAGCGCAGGGGGCAACGACCAACTATGGCTACACCTTC. Translated: CASSLAAQGATTNYGYTF.

This rearrangement joins TRBV10-2 to TRBJ1-2, with TRBD1 matching 7 bases. Germline lookup yields CDR1 WSHSY and CDR2 SAAADI. The CDR3 spans 14 residues. J gave up 8 bases and V 4 bases, and 10 bases lay outside the gene matches. CDR3 bases: TGCGCCAGCAGTGCGACAGGGACCGGGAACGGCTACACCTTC. This encodes CASSATGTGNGYTF.

This clonotype was seen once. The chain links TRBV20-1 to TRBJ1-5; D might be TRBD1 (6 bases). This CDR3 is 15 amino acids long. With 0 bases removed from V and 11 bases from J, the gap between germline ends came to 20 bases. CDR1 DFQATT and CDR2 SNEGSKA come from the germline V gene (reference sequence). Here the CDR3 DNA reads TGCAGTGCTAGAGATCCAGGACAGAGCCAAGAGACCCAGCATTTT. This codes for CSARDPGQSQETQHF.

This chain connects TRBV20-1 to TRBJ2-7; no definite D call. This CDR3 has 13 residues. Germline CDR1 DFQATT, CDR2 SNEGSKA (reference sequence). V gave up 2 bases and J gave up 2 bases, with 10 bases separating them. In DNA, the CDR3 is TGCAGTGCTAGACCCATCAAGGCCTACGAGCAGTACTTC. Its protein product is CSARPIKAYEQYF.

This sequence joins TRBV25-1 and TRBJ1-1; a possible D gene is TRBD1 (5 bases). The CDR3 has 11 residues. CDR1 is MGHDK and CDR2 is SYGVNS in the germline V gene. V dropped 3 bases and J dropped 10 bases, with 9 bases sitting between them. CDR3 sequence reads: CASSDSGRAFF. The CDR3 DNA sequence: TGTGCCAGCAGTGATTCAGGGAGAGCTTTCTTT.

This clonotype came up a few times. The V call is TRBV15, the J call TRBJ1-1; D is undetermined. In germline, CDR1 is LNHNV, CDR2 YYDKDF (reference sequence). The CDR3 has 15 residues. V lost 2 bases, J lost 1 base, and 11 bases lay in between. The CDR3 DNA reads TGTGCCACCAGCAGATCCACTACGAAGAACACTGAAGCTTTCTTT. It translates to CATSRSTTKNTEAFF.

In the case of this clonotype: This may come from a read error, since a much larger clone is one base off. The chain couples TRBV7-2 to TRBJ1-1; unclear D gene. The CDR3 length is 15 residues. The V gene lost 1 base and the J gene lost 4 bases, with 13 bases spanning the gap. CDR1 and CDR2 from the germline V gene are SGHTA and FQGNSA. CDR3 protein: CASSLVRNVGTEAFF. Here the CDR3 DNA reads TGTGCCAGCAGCTTAGTTCGGAATGTGGGCACTGAAGCTTTCTTT. Supplemented by reference TRBV7-2 and TRBJ1-1, the full variable domain reads GAGVSQSPSNKVTEKGKDVELRCDPISGHTALYWYRQSLGQGLEFLIYFQGNSAPDKSGLPSDRFSAERTGGSVSTLTIQRTQQEDSAVYLCASSLVRNVGTEAFFGQGTRLTVV.

This clonotype has more than one count but fewer than ten. This sequence joins TRBV10-3 and TRBJ1-6, with 11 positions matching TRBD1. Germline V gene sequence: CDR1 ENHRY, CDR2 SYGVKD. The CDR3 loop spans 14 amino acids. Trimming cost V 10 bases and J 9 bases; bases outside gene matches: 8. CDR3 DNA sequence: TGTGCCACACAGACCGGGACAGGGGGTTCACCCCTCCACTTT. Amino acid sequence: CATQTGTGGSPLHF.

The V gene is TRBV7-9, the J gene TRBJ1-5, with D possibly being TRBD1 (6 bases). CDR1 is SEHNR and CDR2 is FQNEAQ in the germline V gene (reference sequence). CDR3 length: 16 amino acids. V lost 5 bases and J 3 bases, leaving 17 bases between the germline ends. The chain's CDR3 is CASSPRWGADNQPQHF. DNA for the CDR3: TGTGCCAGCAGCCCCAGGTGGGGGGCCGACAATCAGCCCCAGCATTTT.

The table lists this clonotype with many counts. The chain recombines TRBV7-9 with TRBJ1-2, with D perhaps TRBD1 (5 bases). The CDR3 extends over 14 amino acids. Per the germline V gene, CDR1 is SEHNR and CDR2 is FQNEAQ (reference sequence). The germline V and J ends were trimmed by 6 bases and 8 bases, with 19 bases remaining between them. The CDR3 DNA reads as TGTGCCAGCAGTCCTACGTTTGGGGGAAGCGGCTACACCTTC. Translated, it gives CASSPTFGGSGYTF.

This sequence joins TRBV7-8 and TRBJ2-5; 10 nucleotides match TRBD1. Trimming at V came to 1 base and at J to 0 bases, leaving 8 bases not matched to a gene. The germline CDR1 and CDR2 sequences are SGHVS and FQNEAQ. The CDR3 covers 18 residues. The CDR3, as DNA: TGTGCCAGCAGCTTAGGCACGGACAGGGGGAAGTACCAAGAGACCCAGTACTTC. It yields the protein CASSLGTDRGKYQETQYF.

This chain connects TRBV7-3 to TRBJ1-1, with D perhaps matching TRBD1 (5 bases). V was shortened by 6 bases and J by 4 bases, with 15 bases between the two germline ends. The CDR3 is 14 amino acids. CDR1 SGHTA and CDR2 FQGTGA come from the germline V gene. CDR3 DNA: TGTGCCAGCAGGTACTACAAGGACACCACTGAAGCTTTCTTT. It encodes CASRYYKDTTEAFF.

This clonotype was observed a few times. The J gene is TRBJ2-7, the V gene TRBV7-9; D remains ambiguous. The germline CDR1 and CDR2 sequences are SEHNR and FQNEAQ (reference sequence). This CDR3 region has 14 residues. V was trimmed by 0 bases and J by 3 bases, leaving 9 bases between them. CDR3 protein: CASSLAGKGYEQYF. The CDR3 nucleotides are TGTGCCAGCAGCTTAGCGGGGAAAGGCTACGAGCAGTACTTC.

CDR3 amino acids: CASSDPGPAQETQYF. Here the CDR3 DNA reads TGTGCCAGCAGTGATCCGGGACCGGCACAAGAGACCCAGTACTTC. This sequence joins TRBV19 and TRBJ2-5, with D perhaps being TRBD1 or TRBD2 (5 bases each). Trimming left V 9 bases short and J 2 bases short, with 19 bases between. CDR3 length: 15 residues. Germline CDR1 and CDR2: LNHDA and SQIVND (reference sequence).

The sample holds a few counts of this clonotype. This chain joins TRBV9 and TRBJ2-6, with D unclear. CDR3 length: 15 residues. The V and J ends lost 4 bases and 3 bases respectively, with 11 bases between them. The germline gives CDR1 SGDLS, CDR2 YYNGEE. Written as DNA, the CDR3 is TGTGCCAGCAGCCTCACGGTAGGTGGGGCCAACGTCCTGACTTTC. Protein: CASSLTVGGANVLTF. The full variable domain, in which reference TRBV9 and TRBJ2-6 provide the parts outside the CDR3, is DSGVTQTPKHLITATGQRVTLRCSPRSGDLSVYWYQQSLDQGLQFLIQYYNGEERAKGNILERFSAQQFPDLHSELNLSSLELGDSALYFCASSLTVGGANVLTFGAGSRLTVL.

V is TRBV2 and J is TRBJ1-5; tentative D call: TRBD1 (5 bases). The CDR3 runs to 15 residues. V gave up 2 bases and J gave up 11 bases, with 19 bases separating them. CDR1 and CDR2 (germline): SNHLY, FYNNEI. CDR3 protein: CASSEMASGGETQHF. CDR3 nucleotides: TGTGCCAGCAGTGAAATGGCTAGCGGGGGAGAGACCCAGCATTTT.

This clonotype was seen repeatedly, ten times or more. V and J are TRBV15 and TRBJ2-7; D may be TRBD1 (6 bases). The ends were cut back, 1 base at V and 2 bases at J, with 6 bases in the middle. This CDR3 is 13 amino acids long. Per germline, CDR1 LNHNV and CDR2 YYDKDF (reference sequence). In DNA form, the CDR3 reads TGTGCCACCAGCAGAGGGGGGCCCTACGAGCAGTACTTC. Translation: CATSRGGPYEQYF. Variable domain in full (rest from reference TRBV15 and TRBJ2-7): DAMVIQNPRYQVTQFGKPVTLSCSQTLNHNVMYWYQQKSSQAPKLLFHYYDKDFNNEADTPDNFQSRRPNTSFCFLDIRSPGLGDTAMYLCATSRGGPYEQYFGPGTRLTVT.

The chain links TRBV20-1 to TRBJ2-7; D not resolved. Trimming pared 0 bases from V and 5 bases from J, leaving 14 bases between. Germline V gene data show CDR1 as DFQATT and CDR2 as SNEGSKA (reference sequence). The CDR3 loop spans 14 amino acids. The CDR3 region is CSAREYSSWDEQYF. In DNA form, the CDR3 reads TGCAGTGCTAGAGAATATTCGTCCTGGGACGAGCAGTACTTC.

This clonotype was found once. The chain joins TRBV7-6 to TRBJ1-4; TRBD1 matches at 8 bases. The V segment lost 2 bases and the J segment 8 bases; nucleotides outside the gene matches: 7. This CDR3 contains 15 residues. CDR1 is SGHVS and CDR2 is FNYEAQ in the germline V gene. The CDR3 DNA is TGTGCCAGCAGCTTACTTGGGACAGGCGGCGAAAAACTGTTTTTT. This gives the protein CASSLLGTGGEKLFF. Filled out from reference TRBV7-6 and TRBJ1-4, the complete variable domain reads GAGVSQSPRYKVTKRGQDVALRCDPISGHVSLYWYRQALGQGPEFLTYFNYEAQQDKSGLPNDRFSAERPEGSISTLTIQRTEQRDSAMYRCASSLLGTGGEKLFFGSGTQLSVL.

This clonotype was seen many times. The chain joins TRBV7-9 to TRBJ1-2; no firm D call. This CDR3 has 13 residues. V was trimmed by 3 bases and J by 4 bases, leaving 9 bases between them. CDR1 is SEHNR and CDR2 is FQNEAQ in the germline V gene (reference sequence). The CDR3 DNA is TGTGCCAGCAGCTTCGGAGAATCCTATGGCTACACCTTC. Translating it yields CASSFGESYGYTF.

About this clonotype: Sequence at one end of the junction differs from germline and may be a read error. The gene calls are TRBV5-1 and TRBJ1-1; possible D gene TRBD1, 5 bases. This CDR3 has 13 residues. The germline V gene has CDR1 SGHRS and CDR2 YFSETQ. This CDR3 is CARSLRGNTEAFF. CDR3 DNA sequence: TGCGCCAGAAGCTTAAGGGGGAACACTGAAGCTTTCTTT. The full variable domain, completed using reference TRBV5-1 and TRBJ1-1, is KAGVTQTPRYLIKTRGQQVTLSCSPISGHRSVSWYQQTPGQGLQFLFEYFSETQRNKGNFPGRFSGRQFSNSRSEMNVSTLELGDSALYLCARSLRGNTEAFFGQGTRLTVV.

This rearrangement joins TRBV7-6 to TRBJ2-7, with 8 bases lining up with TRBD1. This CDR3 is 15 amino acids long. The ends lost 0 bases at V and 6 bases at J; junction bases unmatched: 7. Looked up from germline, CDR1 is SGHVS and CDR2 is FNYEAQ. The CDR3 coding sequence is TGTGCCAGCAGCTTAGCGCGGACAGGGCTAGGCGAGCAGTACTTC. Encoded protein: CASSLARTGLGEQYF.